This T cell receptor (beta chain) came from a study of Graves' ophthalmopathy and Graves' hyperthyroidism. This CDR3 comprises 9 residues. Per germline, CDR1 SQVTM and CDR2 ANQGSEA. Amplified material comprised TCR beta CDR3 regions derived from RNA transcripts. HTBI-primed RT-PCR formed the first round, and a multiplex PCR formed the second. TCRdb re-derived calls from the multiplex PCR reads in MiXCR, one entry per CDR3 protein. The top ten hold roughly 50% of the sample, which has hundreds of thousands of distinct CDR3 sequences, around 42% seen once. With regard to this clonotype: Its target is unknown.

Ophthalmopathy in the donors was of moderate-to-severe activity, with CAS ≥3, NOSPECS ≥4 and duration under 3 months. The PBMCs had their origin in around 10 ml of fresh peripheral blood. Study conclusions and caveats: Detected in blood as well were most expanded thyroid clonotypes with frequency above 0.001. Discrimination between ophthalmopathy and stable hyperthyroidism by a 13-signature model showed about 88% sensitivity and 65% to 84% specificity.

The chain is built from TRBV29-1 and TRBJ2-7; D is perhaps TRBD2 (5 bases). The J call is in doubt because the DNA end fits TRBJ2-1 better. The source is an adult man with Graves' ophthalmopathy. Sequencing used peripheral blood. The CDR3 DNA follows: TGCAGCGCGGGGTCTGAGCAGTTCTTC. Amino acid sequence: CSAGSEQFF.